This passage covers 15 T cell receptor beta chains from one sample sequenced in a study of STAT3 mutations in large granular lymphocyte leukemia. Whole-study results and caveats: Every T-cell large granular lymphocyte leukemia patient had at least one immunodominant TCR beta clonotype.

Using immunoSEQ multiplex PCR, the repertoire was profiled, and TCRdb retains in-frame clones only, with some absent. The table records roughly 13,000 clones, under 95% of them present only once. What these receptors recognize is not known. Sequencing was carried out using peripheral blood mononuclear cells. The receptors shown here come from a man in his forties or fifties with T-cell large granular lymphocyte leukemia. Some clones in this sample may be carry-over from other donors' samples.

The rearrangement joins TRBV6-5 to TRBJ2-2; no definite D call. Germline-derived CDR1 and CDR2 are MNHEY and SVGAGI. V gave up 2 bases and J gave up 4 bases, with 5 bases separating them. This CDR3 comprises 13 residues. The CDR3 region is CASSYAVTGELFF. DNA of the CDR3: TGTGCCAGCAGTTACGCCGTCACCGGGGAGCTGTTTTTT.

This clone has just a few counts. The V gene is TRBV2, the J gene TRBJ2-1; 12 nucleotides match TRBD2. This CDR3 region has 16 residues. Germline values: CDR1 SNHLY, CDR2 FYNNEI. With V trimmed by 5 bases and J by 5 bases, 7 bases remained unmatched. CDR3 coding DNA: TGTGCCAGCAGTCTACTAGCGGGGGGCCTCAACAATGAGCAGTTCTTC. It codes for CASSLLAGGLNNEQFF.

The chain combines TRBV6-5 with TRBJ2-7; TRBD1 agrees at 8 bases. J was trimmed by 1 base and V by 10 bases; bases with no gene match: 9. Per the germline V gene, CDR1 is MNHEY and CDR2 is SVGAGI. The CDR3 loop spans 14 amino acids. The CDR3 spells CATRRGQASYEQYF. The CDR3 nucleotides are TGTGCCACCAGGCGGGGACAGGCATCCTACGAGCAGTACTTC.

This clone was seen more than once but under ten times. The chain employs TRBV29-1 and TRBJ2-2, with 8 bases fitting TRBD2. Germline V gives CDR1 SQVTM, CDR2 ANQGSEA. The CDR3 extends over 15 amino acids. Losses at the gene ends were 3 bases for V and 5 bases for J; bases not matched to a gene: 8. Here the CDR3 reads CSVDPRGAGTGELFF. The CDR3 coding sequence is TGCAGCGTTGATCCGCGGGGGGCGGGTACCGGGGAGCTGTTTTTT.

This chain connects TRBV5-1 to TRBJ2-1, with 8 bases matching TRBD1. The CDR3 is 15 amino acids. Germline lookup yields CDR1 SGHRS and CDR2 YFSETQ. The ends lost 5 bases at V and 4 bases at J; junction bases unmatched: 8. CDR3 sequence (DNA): TGCGCCAGCAGGGAGGGACAGGCAATTTACAATGAGCAGTTCTTC. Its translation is CASREGQAIYNEQFF. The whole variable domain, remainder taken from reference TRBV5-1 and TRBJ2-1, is KAGVTQTPRYLIKTRGQQVTLSCSPISGHRSVSWYQQTPGQGLQFLFEYFSETQRNKGNFPGRFSGRQFSNSRSEMNVSTLELGDSALYLCASREGQAIYNEQFFGPGTRLTVL.

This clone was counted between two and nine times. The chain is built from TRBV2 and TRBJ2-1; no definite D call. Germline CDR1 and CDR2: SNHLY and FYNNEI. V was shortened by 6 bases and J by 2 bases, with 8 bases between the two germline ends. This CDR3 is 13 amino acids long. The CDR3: CASRETPYNEQFF. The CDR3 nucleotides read TGTGCCAGCAGGGAAACCCCCTACAATGAGCAGTTCTTC.

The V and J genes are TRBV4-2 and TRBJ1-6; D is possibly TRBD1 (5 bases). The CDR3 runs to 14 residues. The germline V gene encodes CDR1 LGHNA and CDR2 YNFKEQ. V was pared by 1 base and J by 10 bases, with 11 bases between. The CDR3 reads CASSQGQGGSPLHF. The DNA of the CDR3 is TGTGCCAGCAGCCAAGGCCAGGGTGGCTCACCCCTCCACTTT.

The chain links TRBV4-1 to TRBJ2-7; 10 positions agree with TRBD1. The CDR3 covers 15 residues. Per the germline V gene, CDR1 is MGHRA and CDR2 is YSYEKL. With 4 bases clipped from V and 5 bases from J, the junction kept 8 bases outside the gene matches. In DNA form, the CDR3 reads TGCGCCAGCAGCCTCATCCCGGACAGGGGGGACGAGCAGTACTTC. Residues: CASSLIPDRGDEQYF.

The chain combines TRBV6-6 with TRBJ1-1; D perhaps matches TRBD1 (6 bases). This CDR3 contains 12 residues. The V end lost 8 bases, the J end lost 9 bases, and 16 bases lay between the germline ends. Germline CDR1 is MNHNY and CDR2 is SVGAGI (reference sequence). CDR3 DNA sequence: TGTGCCAGCGGGGAACTGGGACACAAAGCTTTCTTT. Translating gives CASGELGHKAFF.

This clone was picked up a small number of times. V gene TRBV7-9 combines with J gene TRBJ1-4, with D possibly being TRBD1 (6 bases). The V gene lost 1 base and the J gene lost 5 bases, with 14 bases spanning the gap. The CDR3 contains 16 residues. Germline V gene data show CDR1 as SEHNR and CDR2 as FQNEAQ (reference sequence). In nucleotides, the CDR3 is TGTGCCAGCAGCTTAGGGGGGGCGTTCGAAAATGAAAAACTGTTTTTT. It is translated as CASSLGGAFENEKLFF. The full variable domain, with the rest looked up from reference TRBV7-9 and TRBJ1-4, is DTGVSQNPRHKITKRGQNVTFRCDPISEHNRLYWYRQTLGQGPEFLTYFQNEAQLEKSRLLSDRFSAERPKGSFSTLEIQRTEQGDSAMYLCASSLGGAFENEKLFFGSGTQLSVL.

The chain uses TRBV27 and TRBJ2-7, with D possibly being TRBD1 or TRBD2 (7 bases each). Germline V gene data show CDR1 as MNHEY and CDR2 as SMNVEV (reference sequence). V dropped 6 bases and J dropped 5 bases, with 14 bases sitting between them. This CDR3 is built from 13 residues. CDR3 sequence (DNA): TGTGCCAGCAGGAGCGGGACAGCCAACGAGCAGTACTTC. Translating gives CASRSGTANEQYF.

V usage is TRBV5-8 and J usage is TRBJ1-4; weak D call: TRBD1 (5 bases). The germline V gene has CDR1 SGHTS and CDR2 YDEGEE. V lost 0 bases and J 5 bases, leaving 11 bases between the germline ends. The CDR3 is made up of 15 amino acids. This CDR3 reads CASSLGQGANEKLFF. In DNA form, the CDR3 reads TGTGCCAGCAGCTTGGGTCAGGGAGCAAATGAAAAACTGTTTTTT.

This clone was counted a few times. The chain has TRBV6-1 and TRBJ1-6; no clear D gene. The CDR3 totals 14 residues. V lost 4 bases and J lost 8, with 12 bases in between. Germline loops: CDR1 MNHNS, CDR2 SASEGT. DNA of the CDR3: TGTGCCAGCAGTGTGGCGGAACAGCATTCACCCCTCCACTTT. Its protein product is CASSVAEQHSPLHF.

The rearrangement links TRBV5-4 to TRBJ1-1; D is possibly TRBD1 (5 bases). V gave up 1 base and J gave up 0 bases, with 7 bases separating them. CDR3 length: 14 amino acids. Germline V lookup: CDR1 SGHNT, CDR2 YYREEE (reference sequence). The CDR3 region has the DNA TGTGCCAGCAGCTTGCAGGGAGTGAACACTGAAGCTTTCTTT. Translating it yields CASSLQGVNTEAFF. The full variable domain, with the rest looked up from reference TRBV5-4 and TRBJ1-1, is ETGVTQSPTHLIKTRGQQVTLRCSSQSGHNTVSWYQQALGQGPQFIFQYYREEENGRGNFPPRFSGLQFPNYSSELNVNALELDDSALYLCASSLQGVNTEAFFGQGTRLTVV.

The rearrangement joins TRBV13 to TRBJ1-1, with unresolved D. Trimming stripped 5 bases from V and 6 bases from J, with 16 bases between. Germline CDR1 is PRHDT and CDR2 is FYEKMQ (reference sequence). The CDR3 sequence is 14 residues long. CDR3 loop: CASSRFTASPEAFF. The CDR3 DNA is TGTGCCAGCAGCCGTTTTACCGCCTCTCCTGAAGCTTTCTTT. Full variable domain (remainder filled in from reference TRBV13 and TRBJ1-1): AAGVIQSPRHLIKEKRETATLKCYPIPRHDTVYWYQQGPGQDPQFLISFYEKMQSDKGSIPDRFSAQQFSDYHSELNMSSLELGDSALYFCASSRFTASPEAFFGQGTRLTVV.